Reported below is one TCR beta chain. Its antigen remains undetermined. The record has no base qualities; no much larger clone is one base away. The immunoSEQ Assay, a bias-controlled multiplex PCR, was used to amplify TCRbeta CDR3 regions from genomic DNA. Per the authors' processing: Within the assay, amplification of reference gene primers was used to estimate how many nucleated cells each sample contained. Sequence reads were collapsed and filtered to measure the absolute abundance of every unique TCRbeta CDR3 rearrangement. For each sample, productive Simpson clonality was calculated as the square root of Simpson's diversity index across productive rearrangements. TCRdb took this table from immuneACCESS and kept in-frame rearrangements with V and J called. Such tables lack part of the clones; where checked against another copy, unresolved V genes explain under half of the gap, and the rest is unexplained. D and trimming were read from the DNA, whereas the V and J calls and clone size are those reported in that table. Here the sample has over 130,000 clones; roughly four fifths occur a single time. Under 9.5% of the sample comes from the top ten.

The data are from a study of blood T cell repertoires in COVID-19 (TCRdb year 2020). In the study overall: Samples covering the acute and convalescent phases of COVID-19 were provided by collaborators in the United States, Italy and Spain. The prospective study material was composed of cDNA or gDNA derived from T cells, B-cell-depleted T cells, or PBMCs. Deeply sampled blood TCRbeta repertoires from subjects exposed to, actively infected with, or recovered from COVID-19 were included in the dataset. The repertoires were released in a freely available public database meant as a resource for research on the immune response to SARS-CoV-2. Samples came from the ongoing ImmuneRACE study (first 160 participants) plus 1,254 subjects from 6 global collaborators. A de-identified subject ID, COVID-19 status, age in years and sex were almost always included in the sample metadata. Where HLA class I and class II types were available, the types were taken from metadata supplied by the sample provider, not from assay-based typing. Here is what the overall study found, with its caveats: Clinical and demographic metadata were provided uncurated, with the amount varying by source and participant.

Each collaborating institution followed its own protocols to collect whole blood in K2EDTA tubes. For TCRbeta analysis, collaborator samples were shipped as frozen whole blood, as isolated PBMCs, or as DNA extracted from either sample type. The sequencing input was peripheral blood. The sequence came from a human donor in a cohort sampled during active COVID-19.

The CDR3 region reads CASSMNRDLRGETQYF. The DNA sequence is given as TGTGCCAGTAGTATGAACCGCGACTTGCGGGGGGAGACCCAGTACTTC. The rearranged segments are TRBV19 and TRBJ2-5, with TRBD2 identical over 7 junction bases. CDR1 and CDR2 were assigned from the germline V gene (reference sequence) as LNHDA and SQIVND. The CDR3 holds 16 amino acids from the cysteine to the phenylalanine. Here the CDR3 DNA is all that survives: 48 bases in frame from base 1. V ends up 3 bases short and J 5 bases short, with an unmatched junction base count of 12. Here the CDR3 is joined to the reference TRBV19 and TRBJ2-5 genes, and the full variable domain is: DGGITQSPKYLFRKEGQNVTLSCEQNLNHDAMYWYRQDPGQGLRLIYYSQIVNDFQKGDIAEGYSVSREKKESFPLTVTSAQKNPTAFYLCASSMNRDLRGETQYFGPGTRLLVL.